This T cell receptor beta chain was observed in a study of blood T cell repertoires in COVID-19. Study overall: The samples span acute and convalescent COVID-19 from the United States, Italy and Spain. In each case, the material was cDNA or gDNA derived from T cells, B-cell-depleted T cells, or PBMCs.

As originally analysed: Researchers report that nucleated cell counts were estimated from reference gene primer amplification. Repertoires were generated with immunoSEQ multiplex PCR, while TCRdb's copy carries only in-frame clones and drops some. V and J calls and clone size follow that table, whereas D and trimming were derived from the DNA. The data contain about 150,000 clones, 76% of them singletons. This CDR3 comprises 16 residues. The germline V gene has CDR1 LNHDA and CDR2 SQIVND (reference sequence). Trimming cost V 5 bases and J 0 bases, with 14 bases left between them. This clonotype originated in a woman older than 75 with acute or convalescent COVID-19. The gene calls are TRBV19 and TRBJ1-5, with D perhaps TRBD1 (5 bases). The sequencing input was peripheral blood. As DNA, the CDR3 is TGTGCCAGTAGTCCCCAAGGGGATTATAGCAATCAGCCCCAGCATTTT. Translation: CASSPQGDYSNQPQHF.